These T cell receptor beta chains were read from a single sample in a study of CXCR3-negative and CXCR3-positive naive CD8 T cells. Reprocessing the 5' RACE reads, TCRdb reports a single entry for every CDR3 protein and omits DNA. The table counts 6,500 to 7,500 distinct CDR3 sequences; less than 2% lies in the top ten. Sequences were obtained from naive CXCR3- CD8+ T cells from blood. The receptors here all came from a human donor in good health. Some clones in this sample may be carry-over from other donors' samples. Each CDR3 is given with its conserved first and last residue. Size is stated for part of the rows, as once, few or many counts, or as a class when the clone is expanded.

J	size	V	CDR3
TRBJ2-7	NA	TRBV5-1	CASSETGARAGGYEQYF
TRBJ1-4	NA	TRBV2	CASEGRGEKLFF
TRBJ1-1	NA	TRBV28	CASSSPGQGNTEAFF
TRBJ2-3	medium-sized	TRBV3-1	CASSQGTSGSADTQYF
TRBJ2-3	NA	TRBV29-1	CSAPDTGGPEDTQYF
TRBJ2-7	medium-sized	TRBV12-3/TRBV12-4	CASSSSPDGIGYEQYF
TRBJ2-7	medium-sized	TRBV29-1	CSVGTVGEQYF
TRBJ2-1	NA	TRBV29-1	CSVDSPGERRSYNEQFF
TRBJ2-2	NA	TRBV7-9	CASREGGTGELFF
TRBJ2-7	medium-sized	TRBV20-1	CSALNKVGTYEQYF
TRBJ1-5	NA	TRBV21-1	CASSPNRTRRIFLNQPQHF
TRBJ2-1	NA	TRBV27	CASSFGQGLENEQFF
TRBJ2-1	NA	TRBV4-2	CASSQDPGLQDEQFF